This TCR beta chain was found in a study of Graves' ophthalmopathy and Graves' hyperthyroidism (dated by TCRdb to about 2018). In terms of the full investigation: Peripheral blood was collected at initial diagnosis, prior to any treatment. Once sampling was done, hyperthyroidism patients were given methimazole at a starting dose of 30 mg daily, while ophthalmopathy patients were given high-dose intravenous methylprednisolone. In total, approximately 130 blood samples were TCR-sequenced: around 42 ophthalmopathy, approximately 75 hyperthyroidism and some 17 hyperthyroidism-to-ophthalmopathy patients. To tell Graves' ophthalmopathy apart from Graves' hyperthyroidism, and to predict which patients would progress to ophthalmopathy, the study relied on TCR beta repertoire signatures. An independent validation cohort comprised fewer than 20 hyperthyroidism patients and 15 to 17 patients who later progressed from hyperthyroidism to ophthalmopathy. A discovery set of 100 patients (approximately 42 ophthalmopathy, around 57 stable hyperthyroidism) was enrolled to explore V-J signatures distinguishing ophthalmopathy from hyperthyroidism. In roughly 6 hyperthyroidism patients, the T-cell repertoire of thyroid tissue was compared with the T-cell repertoire of blood.

Ophthalmopathy patients had moderately to severely active disease, Clinical Activity Score of at least 3, NOSPECS grade of at least 4, and disease duration under 3 months. Patients with other autoimmune diseases, uncontrolled infections, pregnancy or lactation were excluded. Diagnosis was based on clinical symptoms, serum thyroxine, TRAb, thyroid ultrasound and orbital computed tomography. Using Ficoll-Paque density gradient centrifugation, PBMCs were isolated from 8.5 to 10 ml of fresh peripheral blood. Total RNA was extracted using Trizol reagent, and RNA quality was checked on an Agilent 2100 Bioanalyzer. For repertoire sequencing, the TCR beta CDR3 regions were amplified from RNA transcripts. The first round of RT-PCR was done with HTBI primers and the Qiagen OneStep RT-PCR kit, and was followed by a second round of multiplex PCR, then size selection and purification. The libraries underwent paired-end sequencing with 100 bp reads on an Illumina HiSeq2000. On the authors' methods: SOAPnuke was used to process the reads, throwing out any read that had adapters, had uncalled bases, had a mean Phred below 15, or lacked an exact constant-primer or identifier match. High-quality paired reads were merged with COPE v1.2.5. Unique nucleotide sequences were defined as clonotypes and aligned to IMGT TRB V, D and J references using MiTCR v1.1. Analysis was restricted to V-J combinations with a frequency above 0.0001, which covered approximately 99% of repertoires. For each V-J combination, a TCR clonal expansion and chaos score was defined as F50 clonal expansion divided by the chaos observed in the TCRdist matrix. Welch's t-statistics and random forest were used to reduce features to over ten V-J combinations, which were fed into a naive Bayes classifier. The Morisita-Horn index was used to measure how similar the thyroid and blood repertoires were. TCRdb redid the processing of the public reads, applying fastp at Q25 and MiXCR, and retained in-frame beta chains. Records with the same CDR3 protein are collapsed into one entry carrying the most frequent genes and DNA. The V and J calls shown here were made by TCRdb, not taken from the authors' results. This sample has approximately 700,000 distinct CDR3 sequences in its table, and roughly two fifths of those were observed once. The ten largest clones capture around 3.3% of the sample.

Details on this clonotype: What antigen it recognizes has not been identified. No quality values exist for individual bases; no much larger clone is one base distant.

The paper as a whole reports these results and caveats: In validation, the model predicted ophthalmopathy progression with over 60% sensitivity and roughly 72% specificity; roughly 12 predicted patients were CT-confirmed with GO in a median of about 6.1 months. In cross-validation, the 13-signature model distinguished ophthalmopathy from stable hyperthyroidism with about 89% sensitivity and over 81% specificity, while in the test set the corresponding values were approximately 80% and 75%. Sample size was not predetermined statistically, and investigators were not blinded to group allocation. Most expanded thyroid clonotypes with a frequency above 0.001 also appeared in blood, which suggests that blood repertoires may reflect the immune response in the thyroid.

CDR1 and CDR2, looked up from the germline V gene (reference sequence), are LNHDA and SQIVND. The CDR3 numbers 13 residues from cysteine through phenylalanine. Only the CDR3 part of the read is kept: 39 bases, read in frame from the first base. V trim: 5 bases; J trim: 6 bases; unmatched bases: 3. The TCR sequence derives from an adult man with Graves' ophthalmopathy. The V and J genes are TRBV19 and TRBJ1-1, with 10 bases matching TRBD1. Sequenced input: peripheral blood. The CDR3 region has the sequence CASSYGTGAEAFF. The DNA is TGTGCCAGTAGTTACGGGACAGGGGCTGAAGCTTTCTTT.